The entry below gives a single T cell receptor beta chain sequence along with its context. Profiling relied on immunoSEQ multiplex PCR, and the TCRdb table lists in-frame clones only, not all of them. The data hold about 30,000 clones, with roughly four fifths observed a single time. The sample belongs to a study of somatic mutations in cytotoxic T cells in rheumatoid arthritis. Study overall: Selected T-cell populations stained with V beta antibodies were isolated by flow sorting to nearly 100% purity; these included V beta1+ cells subjected to TCRB sequencing.

This CDR3 region has 14 residues. CDR1 SQVTM and CDR2 ANQGSEA come from the germline V gene. Trimming pared 1 base from V and 5 bases from J, leaving 14 bases between. This clonotype originated in an adult with rheumatoid arthritis. This chain joins TRBV29-1 and TRBJ1-1; TRBD1 might be the D (5 bases). Sequencing used CD8+ T cells sorted from blood. The CDR3 loop is CSVEGSPGGTEAFF. The CDR3 DNA is TGCAGCGTTGAAGGGAGTCCGGGGGGGACTGAAGCTTTCTTT.